The clone carrying this T cell receptor (beta chain) was counted only a few times. Its matching antigen is unknown. In TCRdb, the 5' RACE reads were re-called with MiXCR into one record per CDR3 protein. Among about 300,000 distinct CDR3 sequences listed, 8.5% to 10% were seen once. Germline assignment: CDR1 MGHRA and CDR2 YSYEKL. This CDR3 comprises 13 residues. The V end lost 4 bases, the J end lost 5 bases, and 10 bases lay between the germline ends. The record originates from a study of T cells after yellow fever vaccination. Whole-study context: Any fraction with a low cell number was prepared using SMART-Seq v4 Ultra Low Input. Broader study findings: The secondary response peaked faster, at day 5 versus 15, but was weaker. Across the CD4 and CD8 compartments, a small share of clonotypes was present in both. Re-detected after boosting: most primary clones, approximately 97% of CD4 and around 86% of CD8.

The sequencing used CD4+ T cells sorted from PBMCs, collected 5 days after the yellow fever booster vaccination. This TCR was sampled from a man younger than 30 who received the YFV17D yellow fever vaccine. This chain joins TRBV4-1 and TRBJ2-3; D may match TRBD1 or TRBD2 (5 bases each). DNA for the CDR3: TGCGCCAGCAGCCGCGAGGGGATAGATACGCAGTATTTT. Translated: CASSREGIDTQYF.